These 25 T cell receptor beta chains came from one sample sequenced in a study of CD8+CD57+ T cells in acquired aplastic anemia. Patients chosen for sequencing had CD8+CD57+ cells that had expanded, as shown by flow cytometry. Profiles of TCR beta VDJ and CDR3 were generated from a genomic DNA template. TCRdb independently ran MiXCR on the reads; one entry per CDR3 protein. The data contain roughly 170,000 distinct CDR3 sequences, around 50% of them seen just once; the ten biggest clones take up 10% to 15%. Source material: sorted CD4+, CD8+, or CD8+CD57+ T cells (not recorded which) from PBMCs. The receptors derive from a human donor with aplastic anemia.

This clonotype was seen a handful of times. The chain joins TRBV30 to TRBJ1-1; D is undetermined. CDR3 length: 14 residues. Between the trimmed V and J ends, which lost 2 bases and 8 bases, there was a span of 18 bases. Germline V gene lookup returns CDR1 GTSNPN and CDR2 SVGIG (reference sequence). The chain's CDR3 is CAWSRLRGGREAFF. The CDR3 region has the DNA TGTGCCTGGAGTCGTCTGCGGGGAGGGAGGGAAGCTTTCTTT.

J is TRBJ2-1 and V is TRBV10-2, with 12 bases lining up with TRBD2. Germline trimming cut 0 bases from V and 12 bases from J; bases unmatched to any gene: 6. Germline-derived CDR1 and CDR2 are WSHSY and SAAADI. This CDR3 comprises 15 residues. The chain's CDR3 is CASSESVWTSGVQFF. CDR3 nucleotides: TGCGCCAGCAGTGAGTCAGTGTGGACTAGCGGGGTGCAGTTCTTC.

The chain employs TRBV12-3 or TRBV12-4 and TRBJ1-1; no clear D gene. V lost 3 bases and J 5 bases, leaving 7 bases between the germline ends. The CDR3 consists of 12 residues. CDR3 residues: CASSLWRTEAFF. CDR3 coding DNA: TGTGCCAGCAGTTTGTGGAGGACTGAAGCTTTCTTT.

This clonotype was seen only a few times. The genes are TRBV6-1 and TRBJ1-5; maybe TRBD1 (6 bases). The CDR3 has 15 amino acids. Looked up from germline, CDR1 is MNHNS and CDR2 is SASEGT. Trimming took off 6 bases at V and 2 bases at J, with 14 bases between the two ends. CDR3 nucleotide sequence: TGTGCCAGCAGCCCCAGGGGCTCCGGCAATCAGCCCCAGCATTTT. It yields the protein CASSPRGSGNQPQHF.

This clonotype was found a few times. The chain carries TRBV19 and TRBJ1-5, with 8 bases matching TRBD1. Germline CDR1 reads LNHDA; CDR2 reads SQIVND (reference sequence). The length of the CDR3 is 15 residues. The J segment lost 2 bases and the V segment lost 8 bases, leaving 8 bases of the junction unmatched. The DNA for the CDR3 is TGTGCCAGTCGGCAGGGGGCCAGTGGCAATCAGCCCCAGCATTTT. This codes for CASRQGASGNQPQHF.

Remarks on this clonotype: The junction shows a germline mismatch at one end, possibly a read error. This rearrangement joins TRBV20-1 to TRBJ1-5, with D unclear. The germline CDR1 and CDR2 sequences are DFQATT and SNEGSKA (reference sequence). The CDR3 spans 12 residues. The CDR3: CRSNDSNQPQHF. As DNA, the CDR3 is TGTAGGTCGAACGATAGCAATCAGCCCCAGCATTTT.

This chain links TRBV20-1 with TRBJ1-2; D call uncertain. Germline-derived CDR1 and CDR2 are DFQATT and SNEGSKA (reference sequence). V was cut by 1 base and J by 6 bases, with 18 bases left in between. CDR3 length: 15 residues. The CDR3 is CSARATHRPADGYTF. CDR3 nucleotides: TGCAGTGCTAGAGCTACGCACCGTCCGGCGGATGGCTACACCTTC.

As for this clonotype: An end of the junction does not agree with germline; a read error may underlie this. V and J are TRBV12-3 or TRBV12-4 and TRBJ2-3; D unclear. There are 12 residues in the CDR3. CDR3 protein: CASSLYADTRYF. The CDR3 DNA is TGTGCCAGCAGTTTATATGCAGATACGCGGTATTTT.

This clonotype was found many times. This chain joins TRBV7-9 and TRBJ2-2, with TRBD1 matching over 7 bases. This CDR3 is 14 amino acids long. V shed 5 bases, J shed 1 base, and the junction held 1 base outside the gene matches. Germline V gene data show CDR1 as SEHNR and CDR2 as FQNEAQ (reference sequence). This chain's CDR3 is CASSRTGNTGELFF. The CDR3 DNA is TGTGCCAGCAGCCGGACAGGGAACACCGGGGAGCTGTTTTTT.

This clonotype was counted a few times. The chain recombines TRBV27 with TRBJ1-1; TRBD1 might be the D (5 bases). Germline CDR1 reads MNHEY; CDR2 reads SMNVEV (reference sequence). The germline V and J ends were trimmed by 4 bases and 5 bases, with 14 bases remaining between them. The CDR3 sequence is 14 residues long. CDR3 bases: TGTGCCAGCAGTTCCACGGGGCCGGGGACTGAAGCTTTCTTT. This sequence encodes CASSSTGPGTEAFF.

This clonotype came up many times. This chain uses TRBV5-1 with TRBJ2-2; 7 positions match TRBD1. Per the germline V gene, CDR1 is SGHRS and CDR2 is YFSETQ. The CDR3 is made up of 15 amino acids. V was pared by 4 bases and J by 6 bases, with 9 bases of the junction left unmatched. The CDR3 region has the DNA TGCGCCAGCAGCCGAGGGGGCAGGGCTGCCGGGGAGCTGTTTTTT. This gives the protein CASSRGGRAAGELFF. The complete variable domain, with remaining parts taken from reference TRBV5-1 and TRBJ2-2, reads KAGVTQTPRYLIKTRGQQVTLSCSPISGHRSVSWYQQTPGQGLQFLFEYFSETQRNKGNFPGRFSGRQFSNSRSEMNVSTLELGDSALYLCASSRGGRAAGELFFGEGSRLTVL.

The chain is built from TRBV5-4 and TRBJ1-1, with D unclear. CDR1 and CDR2 from the germline V gene are SGHNT and YYREEE (reference sequence). The CDR3 has 14 residues. The V end lost 1 base, the J end lost 4 bases, and 11 bases lay between the germline ends. The DNA of the CDR3 is TGTGCCAGCAGCTTGACCGGGGTTGGCACTGAAGCTTTCTTT. Protein: CASSLTGVGTEAFF. Full variable domain (remainder filled in from reference TRBV5-4 and TRBJ1-1): ETGVTQSPTHLIKTRGQQVTLRCSSQSGHNTVSWYQQALGQGPQFIFQYYREEENGRGNFPPRFSGLQFPNYSSELNVNALELDDSALYLCASSLTGVGTEAFFGQGTRLTVV.

The chain employs TRBV20-1 and TRBJ1-1; D uncertain. The CDR3 spans 12 residues. Per germline, CDR1 DFQATT and CDR2 SNEGSKA (reference sequence). The V and J ends lost 1 base and 7 bases respectively, with 10 bases between them. CDR3 sequence: CSARGRVDEAFF. Here the CDR3 DNA reads TGCAGTGCTAGAGGTCGTGTAGATGAAGCTTTCTTT.

This clonotype was observed a handful of times. The conserved phenylalanine or tryptophan is not found at the CDR3 terminus, so this likely reflects a read error. V gene TRBV20-1 combines with J gene TRBJ2-5; D is possibly TRBD2 (7 bases). CDR3 length: 14 amino acids. The V gene lost 3 bases and the J gene lost 4 bases, with 15 bases spanning the gap. Germline V CDR1 and CDR2: DFQATT, SNEGSKA (reference sequence). CDR3 region: CSARGRGALETQYL. The CDR3 DNA follows: TGCAGTGCTAGGGGCCGGGGGGCATTAGAGACCCAGTACCTC.

V is TRBV2 and J is TRBJ1-4; D ambiguous. CDR1 is SNHLY, CDR2 FYNNEI, per germline. The CDR3 has 14 amino acids. Trimming took 6 bases from V and 7 from J, leaving 15 bases between them. Written as DNA, the CDR3 is TGTGCCAGCAGGGGAGTAGCCGACACTGAAAAACTGTTTTTT. Protein sequence: CASRGVADTEKLFF.

As to this clonotype: Since a much larger clone is just one base distant, this may be a read error. This chain uses TRBV10-3 with TRBJ1-1; D call uncertain. CDR3 length: 14 amino acids. Germline V gives CDR1 ENHRY, CDR2 SYGVKD. Trimming took 10 bases from V and 1 from J, leaving 16 bases between them. In DNA form, the CDR3 reads TGTGCCAGGAGAGAGCTAGAACCGAACACTGAAGCTTTCTTT. Translating gives CARRELEPNTEAFF.

J is TRBJ1-2 and V is TRBV24-1; D is ambiguous. CDR3 length equals 14 residues. Trimming removed 3 bases at V and 8 bases at J, with 15 bases between. The germline V gene encodes CDR1 KGHDR and CDR2 SFDVKD. CDR3 sequence: CATSDIRERNGYTF. Written as DNA, the CDR3 is TGTGCCACCAGTGATATCCGGGAGAGGAACGGCTACACCTTC.

A word on this clonotype: Compared with germline, one end of the junction differs, possibly owing to a read error. This chain connects TRBV5-1 to TRBJ2-3; D not certain. Germline V CDR1 and CDR2: SGHRS, YFSETQ. This CDR3 has 12 amino acids. Written as DNA, the CDR3 is TGTGCCAGCAGCTTGAAAACAGAAACGCAGTATTTT. This sequence encodes CASSLKTETQYF. The variable domain in full, completed from reference TRBV5-1 and TRBJ2-3, reads KAGVTQTPRYLIKTRGQQVTLSCSPISGHRSVSWYQQTPGQGLQFLFEYFSETQRNKGNFPGRFSGRQFSNSRSEMNVSTLELGDSALYLCASSLKTETQYFGPGTRLTVL.

This clonotype appeared once. V is TRBV7-3 and J is TRBJ2-5, with D possibly being TRBD1 (7 bases). The CDR3 has 14 residues. Trimming pared 3 bases from V and 3 bases from J, leaving 11 bases between. Per the germline V gene, CDR1 is SGHTA and CDR2 is FQGTGA. The CDR3 DNA follows: TGTGCCAGCAGCTTCCAGGGGGGAGAAGAGACCCAGTACTTC. Protein: CASSFQGGEETQYF.

The chain couples TRBV24-1 to TRBJ1-4; D uncertain. Trimming stripped 3 bases from V and 11 bases from J, with 15 bases between. This CDR3 region has 14 residues. Germline loops: CDR1 KGHDR, CDR2 SFDVKD. CDR3 loop: CATSDAGPLGKLFF. CDR3 bases: TGTGCCACCAGTGATGCAGGACCTCTCGGGAAACTGTTTTTT.

The sample holds one count of this clonotype. This rearrangement joins TRBV6-1 to TRBJ1-6; maybe TRBD1 (6 bases). Germline assignment: CDR1 MNHNS and CDR2 SASEGT. The CDR3 spans 16 residues. V lost 5 bases and J lost 10, with 21 bases in between. CDR3 bases: TGTGCCAGCAGTAAGCGGGACACCCACCGACTGTCACCCCTCCACTTT. Its translation is CASSKRDTHRLSPLHF.

This clonotype was picked up a small number of times. V is TRBV27 and J is TRBJ1-1, with D perhaps matching TRBD1 (5 bases). The CDR3 runs to 14 residues. V lost 0 bases, J lost 8 bases, and 13 bases lay in between. Germline values: CDR1 MNHEY, CDR2 SMNVEV (reference sequence). CDR3: CASSLSEGREEAFF. CDR3 sequence (DNA): TGTGCCAGCAGTTTATCGGAAGGCAGGGAAGAAGCTTTCTTT.

The V call is TRBV11-1, the J call TRBJ2-6; 12 bases fit TRBD1. The CDR3 loop spans 18 amino acids. Germline V gene data show CDR1 as SGHAT and CDR2 as FQDESV (reference sequence). V shed 3 bases and J 2 bases; nucleotides not matched to a gene: 5. The CDR3 sequence is CASSLGTGGGTGANVLTF. CDR3 DNA sequence: TGTGCCAGCAGCTTGGGGACAGGGGGCGGGACTGGGGCCAACGTCCTGACTTTC. The full variable domain, in which reference TRBV11-1 and TRBJ2-6 provide the parts outside the CDR3, is EAEVAQSPRYKITEKSQAVAFWCDPISGHATLYWYRQILGQGPELLVQFQDESVVDDSQLPKDRFSAERLKGVDSTLKIQPAELGDSAMYLCASSLGTGGGTGANVLTFGAGSRLTVL.

This rearrangement joins TRBV9 to TRBJ2-7, with D possibly matching TRBD2 (5 bases). CDR3 length equals 13 residues. The ends were cut back, 2 bases at V and 4 bases at J, with 10 bases in the middle. Germline values: CDR1 SGDLS, CDR2 YYNGEE. The CDR3 DNA sequence: TGTGCCAGCAGCGTCGAGGGTTCGTACGAGCAGTACTTC. This sequence encodes CASSVEGSYEQYF.

The V and J genes are TRBV7-8 and TRBJ1-1, with 7 bases fitting TRBD1. This CDR3 comprises 16 residues. Trimming at V came to 5 bases and at J to 4 bases, leaving 13 bases not matched to a gene. Germline lookup yields CDR1 SGHVS and CDR2 FQNEAQ. For the CDR3, the DNA is TGTGCCAGCAGCATACACCGGACGGGACAGTCCACTGAAGCTTTCTTT. Translated: CASSIHRTGQSTEAFF.